Listed below are T cell receptor beta chains from one sample, sequenced in a study of response to subunit inactivated influenza vaccine. TCRdb redid the calling of the RT-PCR reads with MiXCR, one entry per CDR3 protein. The data show some 300,000 distinct CDR3 sequences, about 20% seen once. The sequencing here drew on PBMCs from blood, taken about 20 months after vaccination. These receptors were obtained from a man aged 50 to 69 who received an inactivated influenza vaccine. Each CDR3 is given with its conserved first and last residue. Each record gives: clone size, J gene, V gene, D gene, CDR3 DNA, CDR3 protein. The D gene is left open where the match is weak. Clone size is shown for a subset of rows, as once, few, many or a class of expanded clone.

clone size: few; J gene: TRBJ2-7; V gene: TRBV5-6; D gene: -; CDR3 DNA: TGTGCGAGCTTATCCGGGACTGTATCCTACGAGCAGTACTTC; CDR3 protein: CASLSGTVSYEQYF
clone size: -; J gene: TRBJ1-1; V gene: TRBV12-3/TRBV12-4; D gene: -; CDR3 DNA: TGTGCCAGCAGCAACCCAGTTGGGGTTAAGCCTGAAGCTTTCTTT; CDR3 protein: CASSNPVGVKPEAFF
clone size: many; J gene: TRBJ1-1; V gene: TRBV6-1; D gene: -; CDR3 DNA: TGTGCCAGCAGTAAGCTTTCAGGGAGCCACACTGAAGCTTTCTTT; CDR3 protein: CASSKLSGSHTEAFF
clone size: -; J gene: TRBJ1-1; V gene: TRBV20-1; D gene: TRBD1; CDR3 DNA: TGCAGTGCTTCAGACAGGGGTACTGAAGCTTTCTTT; CDR3 protein: CSASDRGTEAFF
clone size: many; J gene: TRBJ1-1; V gene: TRBV29-1; D gene: -; CDR3 DNA: TGCAGCGTTGATAATGAGGGCTGGAACACTGAAGCTTTCTTT; CDR3 protein: CSVDNEGWNTEAFF
clone size: -; J gene: TRBJ2-6; V gene: TRBV2; D gene: -; CDR3 DNA: TGTGCCAGCAGTTACCAACCAACAGGGTTAAGCGGGGCCAACGTCCTGACTTTC; CDR3 protein: CASSYQPTGLSGANVLTF
clone size: few; J gene: TRBJ1-2; V gene: TRBV6-2/TRBV6-3; D gene: TRBD1; CDR3 DNA: TGTGCCAGCACTCCGACAGGGGGCTATGGCTACACCTTC; CDR3 protein: CASTPTGGYGYTF
clone size: -; J gene: TRBJ1-3; V gene: TRBV7-8; D gene: -; CDR3 DNA: TGTGCCAGCAGCCGGGCCGGGAGTAGAAACACCATATATTTT; CDR3 protein: CASSRAGSRNTIYF
clone size: -; J gene: TRBJ2-7; V gene: TRBV20-1; D gene: -; CDR3 DNA: TGCAGTGCTAGAGATGGCGAGCAGTACTTC; CDR3 protein: CSARDGEQYF
clone size: -; J gene: TRBJ2-5; V gene: TRBV7-7; D gene: TRBD2; CDR3 DNA: TGTGCCAGCAGCTTAGCTTCAGCGGGAGGAAAAGAGACCCAGTACTTC; CDR3 protein: CASSLASAGGKETQYF
clone size: many; J gene: TRBJ1-4; V gene: TRBV5-1; D gene: -; CDR3 DNA: TGCGCCAGCAGGCAAGGACAGTCAACTAATGAAAAACTGTTTTTT; CDR3 protein: CASRQGQSTNEKLFF
clone size: -; J gene: TRBJ2-3; V gene: TRBV4-1; D gene: -; CDR3 DNA: TGCGCCAGCAGCCAAGATGGTGCGGGGGCTGATACGCAGTATTTT; CDR3 protein: CASSQDGAGADTQYF
clone size: -; J gene: TRBJ1-5; V gene: TRBV24-1; D gene: -; CDR3 DNA: TGTGCCACCAGTGCGGGGGTTCGCCAGCCCCAGCATTTT; CDR3 protein: CATSAGVRQPQHF
clone size: -; J gene: TRBJ2-5; V gene: TRBV9; D gene: TRBD2; CDR3 DNA: TGTGCCAGCAGCGCGGGGACTAGATTACAAGAGACCCAGTACTTC; CDR3 protein: CASSAGTRLQETQYF
clone size: many; J gene: TRBJ1-2; V gene: TRBV3-1; D gene: -; CDR3 DNA: TGTGCCAGCAGCCGCGCCATGGACTATGGCTACACCTTC; CDR3 protein: CASSRAMDYGYTF
clone size: -; J gene: TRBJ2-2; V gene: TRBV11-1; D gene: -; CDR3 DNA: TGTGCCAGCAGCCTCACTCCGGGCCGCAGGGATTACACCGGGGAGCTGTTTTTT; CDR3 protein: CASSLTPGRRDYTGELFF
clone size: -; J gene: TRBJ2-3; V gene: TRBV13; D gene: -; CDR3 DNA: TGTGCCAGCAGGGCTGGTTTTGATACGCAGTATTTT; CDR3 protein: CASRAGFDTQYF
clone size: few; J gene: TRBJ1-6; V gene: TRBV27; D gene: -; CDR3 DNA: TGTGCCAGCACCTCTCGGGGGGGTTTTAATTCACCCCTCCACTTT; CDR3 protein: CASTSRGGFNSPLHF
clone size: few; J gene: TRBJ1-5; V gene: TRBV2; D gene: -; CDR3 DNA: TGTGCCAGCACAAGGGAGGGGCAGCCCCAGCATTTT; CDR3 protein: CASTREGQPQHF
clone size: few; J gene: TRBJ1-1; V gene: TRBV9; D gene: -; CDR3 DNA: TGTGCCAGCAGCGTAGAAGCGGGCCGCGGCACCGCTTTCTTT; CDR3 protein: CASSVEAGRGTAFF
clone size: -; J gene: TRBJ2-5; V gene: TRBV4-1; D gene: TRBD1; CDR3 DNA: TGCGCCAGCGGGAACGGACAGGTTGCGACCCAGTACTTC; CDR3 protein: CASGNGQVATQYF
clone size: -; J gene: TRBJ1-2; V gene: TRBV27; D gene: -; CDR3 DNA: TGTGCCAGCAGTTTATCAAGCACAGGGAATGGCTACACCTTC; CDR3 protein: CASSLSSTGNGYTF